This is a list of T cell receptor beta chains from one sample in a study of CXCR3-negative and CXCR3-positive naive CD8 T cells. TCRdb re-called the 5' RACE reads and shows each CDR3 protein once, DNA omitted. This sample contains about 150,000 distinct CDR3 sequences. The sequenced material came from naive CXCR3+ CD8+ T cells from blood. Receptor source: a human donor in good health. Some clones in this sample may be carry-over from other donors' samples. Each CDR3 is given with its conserved first and last residue.

V	J	CDR3
TRBV14	TRBJ2-7	CASSQDRSGDVEQYF
TRBV24-1	TRBJ2-7	CATSDSYEQYF
TRBV27	TRBJ2-2	CASSLLSGELFF
TRBV7-8	TRBJ2-5	CASSSSGRDQETQYF
TRBV12-3/TRBV12-4	TRBJ1-1	CASSHPRRRQGEAEAFF
TRBV28	TRBJ1-1	CASSLGVRNTEAFF
TRBV15	TRBJ1-2	CATSTRQAGGYTF
TRBV7-9	TRBJ1-4	CASSATGEGTNEKLFF
TRBV9	TRBJ1-5	CASSTTGGYQPQHF
TRBV27	TRBJ2-1	CASPREGLQSSYNEQFF
TRBV7-9	TRBJ2-3	CASSSPAGGTTDTQYF
TRBV4-1	TRBJ2-1	CASSPSGTGIWEQFF
TRBV9	TRBJ1-1	CASSPFGGLDEAFF
TRBV5-5	TRBJ2-1	CASSLFGGDNEQFF
TRBV6-4	TRBJ2-2	CASSDSGDLYTGELFF
TRBV7-9	TRBJ1-1	CASSLDRGEAFF
TRBV28	TRBJ2-7	CASSSPGQMIYEQYF
TRBV7-9	TRBJ2-7	CASSFPQGASHEQYF
TRBV5-1	TRBJ1-6	CASSDRLQGKSSYNSPLHF
TRBV12-3/TRBV12-4	TRBJ2-7	CASSLVLREGEQYF
TRBV7-9	TRBJ2-7	CASSFGTWASMGVYEQYF
TRBV28	TRBJ2-2	CASSFTGYTGELFF
TRBV19	TRBJ2-1	CASRSGTGYNEQFF
TRBV4-1	TRBJ2-2	CASSQKDTTNTGELFF
TRBV29-1	TRBJ2-1	CSVPEVNSEQFF